These T cell receptor beta chains were read from a single sample in a study of Ad26.COV2.S vaccination and SARS-CoV-2 variants. Repertoires were generated with immunoSEQ multiplex PCR, while TCRdb's copy carries only in-frame clones and drops some. The table includes some 320,000 clones, around four fifths detected once. Material: peripheral blood, obtained in a trial of Ad26.COV2.S vaccine versus placebo. The receptors originated from a person aged 18-60 years who received the Ad26.COV2.S COVID-19 vaccine or a placebo. Each CDR3 is given without its conserved first and last residue. Clone size, where shown, is once, few, many, or a class for clones that have expanded.

j_call: TRBJ1-2; v_call: TRBV5-1; clone_size: NA; cdr3_aa: ASSSGQGLPDYGYT
j_call: TRBJ2-7; v_call: TRBV5-1; clone_size: few; cdr3_aa: ASSLSGTGGIGQY
j_call: TRBJ1-1; v_call: TRBV28; clone_size: NA; cdr3_aa: ASSSHRQNTEAF
j_call: TRBJ2-5; v_call: TRBV6-1; clone_size: NA; cdr3_aa: ASSEGGLLQETQY
j_call: TRBJ1-1; v_call: TRBV7-6; clone_size: NA; cdr3_aa: ASSPLRQPNTEAF
j_call: TRBJ1-2; v_call: TRBV15; clone_size: NA; cdr3_aa: ATSRDRGQGNYGYT
j_call: TRBJ1-2; v_call: TRBV5-4; clone_size: NA; cdr3_aa: ASSLRTGGIYGYT
j_call: TRBJ1-1; v_call: TRBV6-5; clone_size: NA; cdr3_aa: ASSSPTNTEAF
j_call: TRBJ2-3; v_call: TRBV19; clone_size: once; cdr3_aa: ASSNPGRGTDTQY
j_call: TRBJ2-7; v_call: TRBV3-1/TRBV3-2; clone_size: few; cdr3_aa: ASSQAWRTAISYEQY
j_call: TRBJ1-2; v_call: TRBV7-9; clone_size: NA; cdr3_aa: ASSPGTANYGYT
j_call: TRBJ2-5; v_call: TRBV28; clone_size: NA; cdr3_aa: ASSPPAGGLRETQY
j_call: TRBJ2-3; v_call: TRBV7-6; clone_size: NA; cdr3_aa: ASSRGPPDTQY
j_call: TRBJ2-5; v_call: TRBV6-5; clone_size: NA; cdr3_aa: ASSYFPQGIGTQY
j_call: TRBJ2-7; v_call: TRBV2; clone_size: NA; cdr3_aa: ATWGERHSVYEQY
j_call: TRBJ2-7; v_call: TRBV24-1; clone_size: NA; cdr3_aa: ATSEADRGGHEQY